The clone carrying this TCR beta chain showed up many times. Documented time point: newly diagnosed GD, antithyroid drugs for less than 3 months. After RNA was extracted from PBMCs, the TCR library was made from it. EDTA tubes received about 9.4 milliliters of drawn peripheral blood. This record comes from a study of regulatory T cells in long-lasting Graves disease. The CDR3 extends over 16 amino acids. CDR1 is DFQATT and CDR2 is SNEGSKA in the germline V gene (reference sequence). Germline trimming cut 0 bases from V and 6 bases from J; bases unmatched to any gene: 10. For TCR beta, libraries came from iRepertoire HTBI primers and Arm-PCR of CDR3 regions. TCRdb redid the calling of the multiplex PCR reads with MiXCR, one entry per CDR3 protein. The profile shows roughly 430,000 distinct CDR3 sequences, less than 20% of them singletons. The sample also formed part of further work on T cells in Graves' hyperthyroidism and ophthalmopathy.

Sequenced here: peripheral blood mononuclear cells (PBMCs), sampled at new diagnosis, from a patient treated with antithyroid drugs. J is TRBJ1-5 and V is TRBV20-1; 8 bases line up with TRBD1. This clonotype originated in a woman aged 25 to 39 with Graves disease. CDR3 region: CSARDYRGEVGQPQHF. CDR3 nucleotide sequence: TGCAGTGCTAGAGATTACAGGGGGGAGGTGGGTCAGCCCCAGCATTTT.